These T cell receptor beta chains were read from a single sample in a study of graft-versus-host responses after intestinal transplantation. Sequencing used immunoSEQ multiplex PCR; TCRdb keeps in-frame clones, though not all of them. This table has over 90,000 clones, roughly 93% appearing once. For these receptors, no antigen is known. Sequenced here: unstimulated CD8+ T cells sorted from spleen or lymph node cells, sampled before intestinal transplant. These receptors came from a human donor who received an intestinal transplant. CDR3s leave out the opening cysteine and the closing phenylalanine or tryptophan. A D gene is named only where the DNA matches it firmly.

V gene: TRBV4-1
J gene: TRBJ2-5
D gene: TRBD1
CDR3 protein: ASSPSKGAGLETQY

V gene: TRBV7-9
J gene: TRBJ1-4
D gene: .
CDR3 protein: ASRPAHGGSNEKLF

V gene: TRBV7-9
J gene: TRBJ1-5
D gene: .
CDR3 protein: ASSLQGNQPQH

V gene: TRBV4-1
J gene: TRBJ2-7
D gene: .
CDR3 protein: ASSPPGSYEQY

V gene: TRBV7-9
J gene: TRBJ1-6
D gene: .
CDR3 protein: ASSSPNREDSPLH

V gene: TRBV7-9
J gene: TRBJ2-2
D gene: .
CDR3 protein: ASSLGDLSSSNTGELF

V gene: TRBV7-2
J gene: TRBJ2-1
D gene: TRBD2
CDR3 protein: ASSVLGGAIEQF

V gene: TRBV4-2
J gene: TRBJ2-7
D gene: .
CDR3 protein: ASSQVLEGGEQY

V gene: TRBV7-9
J gene: TRBJ1-1
D gene: .
CDR3 protein: ASSLPQGNTEAF

V gene: TRBV7-9
J gene: TRBJ2-2
D gene: .
CDR3 protein: ATDPDDTGELF

V gene: TRBV5-6
J gene: TRBJ2-7
D gene: .
CDR3 protein: ASSQDPSYEQY

V gene: TRBV9
J gene: TRBJ2-2
D gene: TRBD2
CDR3 protein: ASSSRTSGATGTGELF

V gene: TRBV2
J gene: TRBJ1-2
D gene: TRBD1
CDR3 protein: ACPDREDSGYT

V gene: TRBV27
J gene: TRBJ1-2
D gene: .
CDR3 protein: ASSLSGGDFANYGYT

V gene: TRBV7-3
J gene: TRBJ2-1
D gene: TRBD1
CDR3 protein: ASSRTAADRAKF

V gene: TRBV6-5
J gene: TRBJ1-2
D gene: TRBD1
CDR3 protein: ASSYATGGYGYT

V gene: TRBV12-2
J gene: TRBJ1-6
D gene: .
CDR3 protein: ASRLPGPGNSPLH

V gene: TRBV9
J gene: TRBJ2-2
D gene: .
CDR3 protein: ASSTDVVGTGELF

V gene: TRBV10-1
J gene: TRBJ1-4
D gene: .
CDR3 protein: ASSDLDCYRETNEKLF

V gene: TRBV4-1
J gene: TRBJ2-1
D gene: .
CDR3 protein: ASSQEGGDEQF

V gene: TRBV7-9
J gene: TRBJ1-5
D gene: .
CDR3 protein: ASSLGPNQPQH

V gene: TRBV27
J gene: TRBJ2-7
D gene: .
CDR3 protein: ASSLARGHEQY

V gene: TRBV9
J gene: TRBJ2-3
D gene: TRBD2
CDR3 protein: ASSLEVAGGRSTDTQY

V gene: TRBV4-1
J gene: TRBJ2-7
D gene: TRBD1
CDR3 protein: ASSQPGTGYSEQY

V gene: TRBV2
J gene: TRBJ1-6
D gene: .
CDR3 protein: ASSNFLGYNSPLH

V gene: TRBV18
J gene: TRBJ1-2
D gene: .
CDR3 protein: ASSPELWTPSNYGYT

V gene: TRBV29-1
J gene: TRBJ2-1
D gene: TRBD1
CDR3 protein: SARPGQGNEQF

V gene: TRBV19
J gene: TRBJ1-5
D gene: .
CDR3 protein: ASSDSYNQPQH

V gene: TRBV27
J gene: TRBJ1-4
D gene: .
CDR3 protein: ASSLLGYDEKLF

V gene: TRBV27
J gene: TRBJ2-3
D gene: TRBD2
CDR3 protein: ASSLALAGYDTQY

V gene: TRBV7-7
J gene: TRBJ1-1
D gene: TRBD1
CDR3 protein: ASSTPGTGNTEAF

V gene: TRBV13
J gene: TRBJ2-1
D gene: .
CDR3 protein: ASSFRGVPYNEQF

V gene: TRBV27
J gene: TRBJ2-7
D gene: TRBD2
CDR3 protein: ASSLAGAAYEQY

V gene: TRBV30
J gene: TRBJ1-6
D gene: .
CDR3 protein: AWSVNINSPLH

V gene: TRBV6-5
J gene: TRBJ2-2
D gene: .
CDR3 protein: ASSYSSTGELF

V gene: TRBV27
J gene: TRBJ1-2
D gene: .
CDR3 protein: ASSPRGTDGYT

V gene: TRBV4-1
J gene: TRBJ2-7
D gene: TRBD1
CDR3 protein: ASTGTGDTYEQY

V gene: TRBV4-1
J gene: TRBJ1-2
D gene: TRBD1
CDR3 protein: ASSQQRTGGTGYT

V gene: TRBV10-1
J gene: TRBJ2-7
D gene: .
CDR3 protein: ASSDNYEQY

V gene: TRBV4-1
J gene: TRBJ2-7
D gene: .
CDR3 protein: ASRATDSYEQY

V gene: TRBV6-1
J gene: TRBJ2-2
D gene: TRBD1
CDR3 protein: ASSAMTGQGAWDTGELF

V gene: TRBV29-1
J gene: TRBJ2-5
D gene: TRBD2
CDR3 protein: SVDGSSGGPGKGTQY

V gene: TRBV5-4
J gene: TRBJ2-5
D gene: .
CDR3 protein: ASSLEVARETQY

V gene: TRBV27
J gene: TRBJ1-6
D gene: .
CDR3 protein: ASSLGNSLLH

V gene: TRBV9
J gene: TRBJ2-3
D gene: .
CDR3 protein: ASSVGGGGLPTVDTQY

V gene: TRBV7-9
J gene: TRBJ2-1
D gene: .
CDR3 protein: ASSDDGQGFYEQF

V gene: TRBV10-3
J gene: TRBJ2-1
D gene: .
CDR3 protein: AISEEPLGQPYNEQF

V gene: TRBV4-2
J gene: TRBJ1-2
D gene: .
CDR3 protein: ASSQEDGGSYGYT

V gene: TRBV27
J gene: TRBJ1-4
D gene: .
CDR3 protein: ASKGEDTNEKLF

V gene: TRBV27
J gene: TRBJ1-2
D gene: TRBD1
CDR3 protein: ASSPITGTGLVGYT

V gene: TRBV11-1
J gene: TRBJ1-1
D gene: .
CDR3 protein: ASSLGGARNTEAF

V gene: TRBV5-1
J gene: TRBJ2-1
D gene: .
CDR3 protein: ASSYAFGLGYNEQF

V gene: TRBV14
J gene: TRBJ2-5
D gene: .
CDR3 protein: ASSQGLTEETQY

V gene: TRBV29-1
J gene: TRBJ2-7
D gene: .
CDR3 protein: SVLIDTSYEQY

V gene: TRBV4-1
J gene: TRBJ1-1
D gene: .
CDR3 protein: ASSQDTGWYDTEAF